The sequence of this T cell receptor beta chain was determined in a study of tumor and adjacent non-tumor tissue in lung cancer. Background on the study: Patients were aged about 30 to 76, approximately 11 men and about five women, stage I to III. Study-wide points: Tumor repertoires had a smaller top 100 clone share than normal lung. Tumor TCR diversity, when higher, was linked to shorter survival. TCR diversity was significantly greater in tumor than normal lung tissue.

No cell sorting was done before RNA was extracted from the tissue. This non-tumor lung sample came from over 3 cm beyond the tumor edge. CDR1 DFQATT and CDR2 SNEGSKA come from the germline V gene (reference sequence). The CDR3 is made up of 13 amino acids. V dropped 3 bases and J dropped 4 bases, with 13 bases sitting between them. Three rounds of nested PCR, following a modified ARM-PCR protocol, produced the TCRbeta library. TCRdb reprocessed the multiplex PCR reads with MiXCR, giving one entry per CDR3 protein. The data contain around 57,000 distinct CDR3 sequences, over 60% of them singletons. This clonotype was seen repeatedly, ten times or more. The antigen is not known.

The sequence came from a man aged 70-80 years with non-small cell lung cancer. V usage is TRBV20-1 and J usage is TRBJ2-7; D unclear. Specimen: distant non-tumor lung tissue. CDR3 coding DNA: TGCAGTGCTAGTGGTGGGAAGGCTTACGAGCAGTACTTC. It specifies CSASGGKAYEQYF.